This passage covers 32 T cell receptor beta chains from one sample sequenced in a study of blood T cell repertoires in COVID-19. Profiling relied on immunoSEQ multiplex PCR, and the TCRdb table lists in-frame clones only, not all of them. This sample carries about 400,000 clones, 89% of them seen once, and the ten largest clones take around 1.7%. The material sequenced was PBMCs or T cells enriched from blood (not recorded which). The receptors derive from a woman in her twenties or thirties who had recovered from COVID-19.

The gene calls are TRBV15 and TRBJ1-2; D not resolved. Trimming left V 0 bases short and J 6 bases short, with 8 bases between. The CDR3 runs 13 residues. In germline, CDR1 is LNHNV, CDR2 YYDKDF (reference sequence). The CDR3: CATSREGGNGYTF. In DNA, the CDR3 is TGTGCCACCAGCAGAGAGGGAGGGAATGGCTACACCTTC.

The chain couples TRBV27 to TRBJ2-7; TRBD1 might be the D (6 bases). Germline lookup yields CDR1 MNHEY and CDR2 SMNVEV (reference sequence). Deletions cut 4 bases from V and 1 base from J, with 11 bases between. The CDR3 has 14 residues. The CDR3: CASSSSDRSYEQYF. For the CDR3, the DNA is TGTGCCAGCAGTTCCTCTGACAGGTCCTACGAGCAGTACTTC.

Only a few counts were recorded for this clone. This rearrangement joins TRBV19 to TRBJ1-5; D may be TRBD1 (6 bases). Germline V gene sequence: CDR1 LNHDA, CDR2 SQIVND (reference sequence). Trimming took off 2 bases at V and 3 bases at J, with 11 bases between the two ends. The CDR3 is made up of 15 amino acids. The CDR3 loop reads CASSIISGDNQPQHF. As DNA, the CDR3 is TGTGCCAGTAGTATAATCTCAGGGGACAATCAGCCCCAGCATTTT. The full variable domain, its missing parts supplied by reference TRBV19 and TRBJ1-5, is DGGITQSPKYLFRKEGQNVTLSCEQNLNHDAMYWYRQDPGQGLRLIYYSQIVNDFQKGDIAEGYSVSREKKESFPLTVTSAQKNPTAFYLCASSIISGDNQPQHFGDGTRLSIL.

The chain combines TRBV29-1 with TRBJ1-2; 10 nucleotides align to TRBD1. The CDR3 runs 14 residues. Germline trimming cut 7 bases from V and 7 bases from J; bases unmatched to any gene: 12. Per germline, CDR1 SQVTM and CDR2 ANQGSEA. CDR3 loop: CSALDRGQLSGYTF. CDR3 in DNA: TGCAGCGCCTTAGACAGGGGGCAGCTCTCTGGCTACACCTTC.

There are a few counts of this clone. This rearrangement joins TRBV27 to TRBJ2-7, with D possibly being TRBD1 (5 bases). The CDR3 has 12 residues. Germline V gene sequence: CDR1 MNHEY, CDR2 SMNVEV (reference sequence). V lost 4 bases and J lost 5, with 9 bases in between. CDR3 nucleotide sequence: TGTGCCAGCAGTTCGTTCAGGGACGAGCAGTACTTC. Translation: CASSSFRDEQYF.

This clone was seen a handful of times. The chain is built from TRBV7-8 and TRBJ2-1; maybe TRBD2 (6 bases). This CDR3 comprises 15 residues. Per the germline V gene, CDR1 is SGHVS and CDR2 is FQNEAQ. V lost 5 bases and J lost 6, with 17 bases in between. The CDR3 nucleotides read TGTGCCAGCAGCCTTAGCGGCCCCAGAGCCAATGAGCAGTTCTTC. Protein product: CASSLSGPRANEQFF. Drawing the rest from reference TRBV7-8 and TRBJ2-1, the complete variable domain is GAGVSQSPRYKVAKRGQDVALRCDPISGHVSLFWYQQALGQGPEFLTYFQNEAQLDKSGLPSDRFFAERPEGSVSTLKIQRTQQEDSAVYLCASSLSGPRANEQFFGPGTRLTVL.

The chain joins TRBV5-8 to TRBJ2-1; weak D call: TRBD2 (6 bases). CDR3 size: 14 residues. Trimming removed 2 bases at V and 6 bases at J, with 12 bases between. The V gene's germline CDR1 is SGHTS and CDR2 YDEGEE. Here the CDR3 reads CASSFTGAFNEQFF. The CDR3 DNA sequence: TGTGCCAGCAGCTTCACGGGAGCCTTCAATGAGCAGTTCTTC. Drawing the rest from reference TRBV5-8 and TRBJ2-1, the complete variable domain is EAGVTQSPTHLIKTRGQQATLRCSPISGHTSVYWYQQALGLGLQFLLWYDEGEERNRGNFPPRFSGRQFPNYSSELNVNALELEDSALYLCASSFTGAFNEQFFGPGTRLTVL.

This chain uses TRBV18 with TRBJ1-2; 12 nucleotides agree with TRBD1. Trimming removed 3 bases from V and 6 bases from J; junction bases left unmatched: 5. The CDR3 is 15 residues long. CDR1 and CDR2 from the germline V gene are KGHSH and LQKENI. CDR3 in amino acids: CASSPGQGARNGYTF. CDR3 sequence (DNA): TGTGCCAGCTCACCGGGACAGGGGGCGCGCAATGGCTACACCTTC.

The V call is TRBV10-3, the J call TRBJ2-1; D is ambiguous. Trimming took off 3 bases at V and 7 bases at J, with 13 bases between the two ends. Germline V gene lookup returns CDR1 ENHRY and CDR2 SYGVKD. The CDR3 is 14 amino acids. CDR3 nucleotides: TGTGCCATCAGTGAAGGAGCCGTTAGGAATGAGCAGTTCTTC. This encodes CAISEGAVRNEQFF.

The J gene is TRBJ1-1, the V gene TRBV7-9; possibly TRBD1 for D (5 bases). Germline assignment: CDR1 SEHNR and CDR2 FQNEAQ (reference sequence). The V end was cut by 4 bases, the J end by 1 base, with 13 bases between. CDR3 length equals 15 residues. The CDR3 coding sequence is TGTGCCAGCAGCTCCCGGGGGGGGGAGAACACTGAAGCTTTCTTT. It yields the protein CASSSRGGENTEAFF.

The chain joins TRBV30 to TRBJ1-3; 8 bases agree with TRBD1. V trimming: 5 bases; J trimming: 3 bases; junction bases outside the gene matches: 6. Germline CDR1 and CDR2: GTSNPN and SVGIG (reference sequence). The CDR3 is made up of 14 amino acids. The CDR3 region has the DNA TGTGCCTGGCGATACGACAGGGGTGGAAACACCATATATTTT. Its translation: CAWRYDRGGNTIYF.

The V and J genes are TRBV14 and TRBJ1-6; 7 positions match TRBD1. This CDR3 is built from 16 residues. The V gene's germline CDR1 is SGHDN and CDR2 FVKESK. V lost 0 bases and J lost 5; bases outside the gene matches: 4. This CDR3 is CASSQEGQHNNSPLHF. The CDR3 DNA is TGTGCCAGCAGCCAAGAGGGACAGCACAATAATTCACCCCTCCACTTT.

V and J are TRBV19 and TRBJ2-7, with D unresolved. Germline V lookup: CDR1 LNHDA, CDR2 SQIVND (reference sequence). Deletions cut 5 bases from V and 1 base from J, with 18 bases between. The CDR3 sequence is 16 residues long. The chain's CDR3 is CASSPLSGSSSYEQYF. CDR3 bases: TGTGCCAGTAGTCCCCTTTCAGGTAGTAGTTCCTACGAGCAGTACTTC.

A remark on this clone: At the DNA level, this CDR3 is encoded by other sequences in the same sample as well. The V gene is TRBV9, the J gene TRBJ1-1; D is possibly TRBD1 (5 bases). CDR3 length: 14 amino acids. V lost 0 bases, J lost 4 bases, and 10 bases lay in between. Germline assignment: CDR1 SGDLS and CDR2 YYNGEE. CDR3 bases: TGTGCCAGCAGCGTAGGGGGGGGAGGCACTGAAGCTTTCTTT. It codes for CASSVGGGGTEAFF.

V usage is TRBV28 and J usage is TRBJ2-7, with a tentative D call TRBD1 (6 bases). Germline values: CDR1 MDHEN, CDR2 SYDVKM. CDR3 size: 12 residues. V gave up 5 bases and J gave up 2 bases, with 7 bases separating them. In nucleotides, the CDR3 is TGTGCCAGCAGTGCAGGGGCCTACGAGCAGTACTTC. As protein: CASSAGAYEQYF.

The J gene is TRBJ1-1, the V gene TRBV7-8, with D perhaps TRBD1 (5 bases). The CDR3 loop spans 14 amino acids. Germline values: CDR1 SGHVS, CDR2 FQNEAQ. V lost 3 bases, J lost 10 bases, and 18 bases lay in between. CDR3 residues: CASSFSGLYPGAFF. The CDR3 coding sequence is TGTGCCAGCAGCTTCTCGGGACTTTATCCCGGAGCTTTCTTT.

V and J are TRBV29-1 and TRBJ1-2; 9 positions match TRBD1. Germline CDR1 and CDR2: SQVTM and ANQGSEA. Losses at the gene ends were 4 bases for V and 6 bases for J; bases not matched to a gene: 3. This CDR3 comprises 12 residues. CDR3 DNA sequence: TGCAGCGTTGTACAGGGGGCGCATGGCTACACCTTC. This gives the protein CSVVQGAHGYTF.

The chain has TRBV6-5 and TRBJ1-2, with 9 bases identical to TRBD1. J gave up 4 bases and V 6 bases, and 9 bases lay outside the gene matches. CDR1 is MNHEY and CDR2 is SVGAGI in the germline V gene. The CDR3 is 15 residues long. CDR3 bases: TGTGCCAGCAGCCCGACAGGGGGAGCTTCCTATGGCTACACCTTC. This encodes CASSPTGGASYGYTF.

This sequence joins TRBV24-1 and TRBJ2-7, with D possibly being TRBD2 (5 bases). CDR1 is KGHDR and CDR2 is SFDVKD in the germline V gene. Trimming shortened V by 12 bases and J by 3 bases, and 17 bases separated the two germline ends. The CDR3 contains 13 residues. The DNA for the CDR3 is TGTGCCGCTCAGCCGGACTCTTTCTACGAGCAGTACTTC. Protein sequence: CAAQPDSFYEQYF.

The rearrangement uses TRBV19 and TRBJ1-5, with 12 bases identical to TRBD1. CDR1 LNHDA and CDR2 SQIVND come from the germline V gene (reference sequence). Trimming at V came to 8 bases and at J to 6 bases, leaving 14 bases not matched to a gene. There are 17 residues in the CDR3. The chain's CDR3 is CASAAGTGGRSGQPQHF. The DNA for the CDR3 is TGTGCCAGTGCAGCCGGGACAGGGGGCAGGTCCGGTCAGCCCCAGCATTTT.

The chain uses TRBV7-9 and TRBJ2-7; 7 bases are a match to TRBD2. V shed 4 bases and J 1 base; nucleotides not matched to a gene: 10. The CDR3 sequence is 16 residues long. Germline CDR1 is SEHNR and CDR2 is FQNEAQ (reference sequence). The CDR3 DNA reads as TGTGCCAGCAGCTCTCCTCGAGCTAGCGGTTCCTACGAGCAGTACTTC. Protein: CASSSPRASGSYEQYF. The full variable domain, its missing parts supplied by reference TRBV7-9 and TRBJ2-7, is DTGVSQNPRHKITKRGQNVTFRCDPISEHNRLYWYRQTLGQGPEFLTYFQNEAQLEKSRLLSDRFSAERPKGSFSTLEIQRTEQGDSAMYLCASSSPRASGSYEQYFGPGTRLTVT.

The chain carries TRBV7-7 and TRBJ2-2; 10 bases are shared with TRBD2. The V gene end was trimmed by 3 bases and the J gene end by 6 bases; junction bases not matched to a gene: 7. The CDR3 is 16 residues long. Per the germline V gene, CDR1 is SSHAT and CDR2 is FNYEAQ (reference sequence). DNA for the CDR3: TGTGCCAGCAGCTTTACTAGCGGGATCCTTCCCGGGGAGCTGTTTTTT. This translates into CASSFTSGILPGELFF. The full variable domain, in which reference TRBV7-7 and TRBJ2-2 provide the parts outside the CDR3, is GAGVSQSPRYKVTKRGQDVTLRCDPISSHATLYWYQQALGQGPEFLTYFNYEAQPDKSGLPSDRFSAERPEGSISTLTIQRTEQRDSAMYRCASSFTSGILPGELFFGEGSRLTVL.

This clone was seen more than once but under ten times. The V gene is TRBV30, the J gene TRBJ1-2, with D unresolved. The germline gives CDR1 GTSNPN, CDR2 SVGIG (reference sequence). Trimming removed 4 bases at V and 2 bases at J, with 8 bases between. CDR3 length equals 12 residues. The CDR3 reads CAWNAGNYGYTF. As DNA, the CDR3 is TGTGCCTGGAACGCAGGAAACTATGGCTACACCTTC.

The chain couples TRBV4-1 to TRBJ2-5; 13 bases are a match to TRBD2. The CDR3 has 17 residues. Germline lookup yields CDR1 MGHRA and CDR2 YSYEKL. Trimming took 5 bases from V and 2 from J; bases not matched to a gene: 8. The CDR3 region is CASSTRLAGGKQETQYF. The DNA for the CDR3 is TGCGCCAGCAGCACGAGACTAGCGGGGGGCAAACAAGAGACCCAGTACTTC.

The chain employs TRBV6-5 and TRBJ1-2, with D possibly being TRBD1 (6 bases). The length of the CDR3 is 14 residues. Trimming took 2 bases from V and 8 from J, leaving 15 bases between them. From germline, CDR1 is MNHEY and CDR2 SVGAGI. This CDR3 reads CASSYRGGGSGYTF. In nucleotides, the CDR3 is TGTGCCAGCAGTTACCGGGGAGGGGGGAGCGGCTACACCTTC.

The chain uses TRBV3-1 (or the pseudogene TRBV3-2) and TRBJ2-7, with 7 bases fitting TRBD2. Germline V gene lookup returns CDR1 LGHDT and CDR2 YNNKEL (reference sequence). V dropped 4 bases and J dropped 3; count of bases not matched to a gene: 6. The CDR3 consists of 14 residues. The CDR3 region has the DNA TGTGCCAGCAGCCCCACGACTAGCAGCTACGAGCAGTACTTC. Translation gives CASSPTTSSYEQYF.

This rearrangement joins TRBV19 to TRBJ1-2; D is unclear. With 6 bases removed from V and 2 bases from J, the gap between germline ends came to 19 bases. Germline V gives CDR1 LNHDA, CDR2 SQIVND (reference sequence). The CDR3 consists of 16 residues. CDR3 in DNA: TGTGCCAGTAGCCCCACCTCAGGTTCGGGGAACTATGGCTACACCTTC. It is translated as CASSPTSGSGNYGYTF.

The rearrangement joins TRBV29-1 to TRBJ2-2; D unresolved. The germline V gene encodes CDR1 SQVTM and CDR2 ANQGSEA. The V gene lost 8 bases and the J gene lost 6 bases, with 13 bases spanning the gap. The CDR3 runs to 12 residues. CDR3 in amino acids: CSFVSFSGELFF. The DNA of the CDR3 is TGCAGCTTCGTCAGTTTTTCCGGGGAGCTGTTTTTT.

The V call is TRBV12-3 or TRBV12-4, the J call TRBJ2-2; D remains ambiguous. The germline V and J ends were trimmed by 3 bases and 6 bases, with 8 bases remaining between them. This CDR3 contains 13 residues. The chain's CDR3 is CASSFHSSGELFF. The CDR3 DNA is TGTGCCAGCAGTTTTCACTCCTCCGGGGAGCTGTTTTTT.

This chain links TRBV12-3 or TRBV12-4 with TRBJ1-3; D call uncertain. V lost 3 bases and J lost 3, with 6 bases in between. This CDR3 comprises 13 residues. The CDR3 sequence: CASSLIGGNTIYF. The CDR3 nucleotides read TGTGCCAGCAGTTTGATCGGTGGAAACACCATATATTTT.

This chain links TRBV5-6 with TRBJ1-4; 7 positions agree with TRBD1. The CDR3 is made up of 18 amino acids. From germline, CDR1 is SGHDT and CDR2 YYEEEE. V lost 7 bases and J lost 3; bases outside the gene matches: 18. The CDR3 here is CASGWKRDSFLANEKLFF. The CDR3 DNA follows: TGTGCCAGCGGTTGGAAAAGGGACAGTTTTCTCGCTAATGAAAAACTGTTTTTT.

This rearrangement joins TRBV28 to TRBJ1-1; 7 nucleotides line up with TRBD1. CDR1 and CDR2 from the germline V gene are MDHEN and SYDVKM. V shed 3 bases and J 6 bases; nucleotides not matched to a gene: 7. The CDR3 sequence is 14 residues long. This chain's CDR3 is CASSFGQERSEAFF. The CDR3 coding sequence is TGTGCCAGCAGTTTCGGACAGGAAAGGTCTGAAGCTTTCTTT.